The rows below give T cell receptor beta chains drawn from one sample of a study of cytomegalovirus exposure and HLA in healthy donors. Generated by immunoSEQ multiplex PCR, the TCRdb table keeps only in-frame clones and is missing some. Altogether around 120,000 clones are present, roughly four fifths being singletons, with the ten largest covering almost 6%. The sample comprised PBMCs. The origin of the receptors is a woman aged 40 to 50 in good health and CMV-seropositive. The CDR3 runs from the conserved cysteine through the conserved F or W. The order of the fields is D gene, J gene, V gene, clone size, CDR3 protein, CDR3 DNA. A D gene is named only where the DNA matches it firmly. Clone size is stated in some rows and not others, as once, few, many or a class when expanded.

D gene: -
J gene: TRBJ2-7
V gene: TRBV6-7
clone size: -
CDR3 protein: CASINQRSEYEQYF
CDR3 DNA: TGTGCCAGCATAAATCAGAGGTCGGAGTACGAGCAGTACTTC

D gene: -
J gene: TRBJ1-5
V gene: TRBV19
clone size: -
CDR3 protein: CASSILYQPQHF
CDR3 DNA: TGTGCCAGTAGTATCCTGTATCAGCCCCAGCATTTT

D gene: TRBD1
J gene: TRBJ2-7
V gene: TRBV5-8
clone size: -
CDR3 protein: CASSLRDRRRNEQYF
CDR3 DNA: TGTGCCAGCAGCCTCCGGGACAGGCGTCGCAACGAGCAGTACTTC

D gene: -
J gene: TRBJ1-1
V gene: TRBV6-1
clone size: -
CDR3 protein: CASSEGWGRAAFF
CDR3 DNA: TGTGCCAGCAGTGAAGGGTGGGGGAGGGCGGCTTTCTTT

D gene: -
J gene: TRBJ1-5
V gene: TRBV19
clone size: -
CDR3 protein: CASSETGNQPQHF
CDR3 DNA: TGTGCCAGTAGTGAAACAGGCAATCAGCCCCAGCATTTT

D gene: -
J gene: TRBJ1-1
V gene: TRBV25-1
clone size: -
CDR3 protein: CASNLGTGTEAFF
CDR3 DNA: TGTGCCAGCAACCTCGGGACTGGAACTGAAGCTTTCTTT

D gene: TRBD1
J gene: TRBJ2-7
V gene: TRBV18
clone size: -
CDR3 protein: CASSPTGLYEQYF
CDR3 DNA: TGTGCCAGCTCACCGACAGGGCTCTACGAGCAGTACTTC

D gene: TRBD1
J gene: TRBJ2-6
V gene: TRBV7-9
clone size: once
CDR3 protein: CASSATGGVGANVLTF
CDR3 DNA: TGTGCCAGCAGCGCTACAGGGGGCGTTGGGGCCAACGTCCTGACTTTC

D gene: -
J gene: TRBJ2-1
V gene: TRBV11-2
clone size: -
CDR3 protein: CASSLSQVVIEQFF
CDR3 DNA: TGTGCCAGCAGCTTATCTCAGGTGGTAATTGAGCAGTTCTTC

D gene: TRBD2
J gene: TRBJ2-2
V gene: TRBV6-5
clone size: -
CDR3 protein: CASSRLAGAGELFF
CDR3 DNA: TGTGCCAGCAGTCGACTAGCGGGAGCCGGGGAGCTGTTTTTT

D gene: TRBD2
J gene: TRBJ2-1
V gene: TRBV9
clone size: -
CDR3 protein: CASSRAGTNNEQFF
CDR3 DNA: TGTGCCAGCAGTCGAGCGGGGACCAACAATGAGCAGTTCTTC